Detailed here is one TCR beta chain. Time point reported: newly diagnosed GD, antithyroid drugs for less than 3 months. Isolated PBMC RNA provided the starting material for the TCR library. The sample belongs to a study of regulatory T cells in long-lasting Graves disease. For TCR beta, libraries came from iRepertoire HTBI primers and Arm-PCR of CDR3 regions. TCRdb analysed the multiplex PCR reads with MiXCR anew, one entry per CDR3 protein. Among 550,000 or so distinct CDR3 sequences, 12% were seen once, and the ten largest hold approximately 9%. This CDR3 is 15 amino acids long. CDR1 is DFQATT and CDR2 is SNEGSKA in the germline V gene (reference sequence). V was clipped by 0 bases and J by 3 bases; unmatched bases: 7. The sample was also linked to a second study, of T cells in Graves' hyperthyroidism and ophthalmopathy.

This chain joins TRBV20-1 and TRBJ2-7; 8 positions agree with TRBD2. The sequencing used peripheral blood mononuclear cells (PBMCs), collected at new diagnosis, from a patient treated with antithyroid drugs. The clonotype originates from a woman younger than 45 with Graves disease. The CDR3 loop is CSARDPGGSIYEQYF. The CDR3 DNA reads as TGCAGTGCTAGAGACCCGGGAGGGAGCATCTACGAGCAGTACTTC.